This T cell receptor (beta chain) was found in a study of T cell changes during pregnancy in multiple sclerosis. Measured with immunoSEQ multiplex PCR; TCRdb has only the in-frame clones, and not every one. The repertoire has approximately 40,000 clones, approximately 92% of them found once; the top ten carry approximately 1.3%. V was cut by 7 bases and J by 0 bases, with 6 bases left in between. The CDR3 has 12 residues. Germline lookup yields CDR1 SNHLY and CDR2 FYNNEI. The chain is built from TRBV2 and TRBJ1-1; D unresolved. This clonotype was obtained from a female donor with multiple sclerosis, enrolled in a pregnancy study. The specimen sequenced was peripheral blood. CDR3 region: CASTVMNTEAFF. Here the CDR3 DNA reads TGTGCCAGCACCGTAATGAACACTGAAGCTTTCTTT.